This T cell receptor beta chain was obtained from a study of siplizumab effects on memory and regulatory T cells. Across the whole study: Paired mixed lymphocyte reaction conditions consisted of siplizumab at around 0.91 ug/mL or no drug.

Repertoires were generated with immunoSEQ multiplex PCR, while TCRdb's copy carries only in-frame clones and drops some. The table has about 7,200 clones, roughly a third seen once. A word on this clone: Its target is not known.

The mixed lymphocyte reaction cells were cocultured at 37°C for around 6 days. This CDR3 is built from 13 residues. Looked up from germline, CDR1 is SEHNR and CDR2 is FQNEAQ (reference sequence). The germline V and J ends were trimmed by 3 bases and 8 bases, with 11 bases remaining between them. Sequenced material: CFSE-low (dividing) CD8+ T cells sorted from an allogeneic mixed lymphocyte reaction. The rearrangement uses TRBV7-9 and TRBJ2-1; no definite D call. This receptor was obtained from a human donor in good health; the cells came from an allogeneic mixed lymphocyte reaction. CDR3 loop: CASSFGPMYEQFF. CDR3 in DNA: TGTGCCAGCAGCTTCGGGCCGATGTATGAGCAGTTCTTC.